This T cell receptor beta chain comes out of a study of regulatory T cells in long-lasting Graves disease. Deletions cut 3 bases from V and 6 bases from J, with 7 bases between. From germline, CDR1 is SGHRS and CDR2 YFSETQ. The CDR3 length is 11 residues. Arm-PCR of CDR3 regions and iRepertoire HTBI primers were the basis on which TCR beta libraries were built. Via MiXCR, TCRdb re-called the multiplex PCR reads, giving one row per CDR3 protein. Among roughly 450,000 distinct CDR3 sequences listed, less than 25% were seen once. The table lists this clonotype with a few counts. The target antigen is unknown. Study conclusions and caveats: There was favoring of TRBV28, TRBJ1-2 and TRBJ2-5 in persistent disease. Study of thyroid tissue was not done, with only peripheral blood studied.

Stated time point: persistent/refractory GD, antithyroid drugs over 5 years with positive TRAb. From RNA extracted from PBMCs, the TCR library was made. An endocrinology department in Xi'an, China, recruited the patients. The TCR was taken from a female donor with Graves disease. The sample in question was peripheral blood mononuclear cells (PBMCs), obtained when the disease was refractory, from a patient treated with antithyroid drugs. This chain links TRBV5-1 with TRBJ2-7; D call uncertain. The CDR3 DNA reads TGCGCCAGCAGCTCGGACGGCGAGCAGTACTTC. As protein: CASSSDGEQYF.